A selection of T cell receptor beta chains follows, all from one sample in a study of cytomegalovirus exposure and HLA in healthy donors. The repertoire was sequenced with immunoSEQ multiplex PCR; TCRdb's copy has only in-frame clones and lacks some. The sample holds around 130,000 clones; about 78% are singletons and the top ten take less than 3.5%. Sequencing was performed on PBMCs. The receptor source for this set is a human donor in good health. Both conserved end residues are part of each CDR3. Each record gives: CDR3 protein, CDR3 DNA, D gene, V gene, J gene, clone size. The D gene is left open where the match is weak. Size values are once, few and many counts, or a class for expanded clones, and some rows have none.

cdr3_aa: CAWRSSGKVQETQYF; cdr3_nt: TGTGCCTGGAGGTCCAGCGGGAAAGTCCAAGAGACCCAGTACTTC; d_call: TRBD2; v_call: TRBV30; j_call: TRBJ2-5; clone_size: NA
cdr3_aa: CASSERGGEYNSPLHF; cdr3_nt: TGTGCCAGCAGTGAAAGGGGGGGGGAGTATAATTCACCCCTCCACTTT; d_call: NA; v_call: TRBV6-1; j_call: TRBJ1-6; clone_size: once
cdr3_aa: CASSLFGTPQETQYF; cdr3_nt: TGTGCCAGCAGTTTGTTCGGGACACCTCAAGAGACCCAGTACTTC; d_call: NA; v_call: TRBV28; j_call: TRBJ2-5; clone_size: few
cdr3_aa: CASSMLAGSNTDTQYF; cdr3_nt: TGTGCCAGTAGTATGCTAGCGGGATCCAACACAGATACGCAGTATTTT; d_call: TRBD2; v_call: TRBV19; j_call: TRBJ2-3; clone_size: NA
cdr3_aa: CASSETGGSAEAFF; cdr3_nt: TGCGCCAGCAGCGAGACAGGGGGCAGCGCTGAAGCTTTCTTT; d_call: TRBD1; v_call: TRBV5-1; j_call: TRBJ1-1; clone_size: NA
cdr3_aa: CASSQDRFRGENEQFF; cdr3_nt: TGTGCCAGCAGCCAAGATCGGTTCCGCGGGGAAAATGAGCAGTTCTTC; d_call: NA; v_call: TRBV4-2; j_call: TRBJ2-1; clone_size: NA
cdr3_aa: CASSRITGDYSNQPQHF; cdr3_nt: TGTGCCAGCAGCCGCATTACAGGGGATTATAGCAATCAGCCCCAGCATTTT; d_call: TRBD1; v_call: TRBV5-8; j_call: TRBJ1-5; clone_size: once
cdr3_aa: CASSLIGQGRVYTF; cdr3_nt: TGTGCCAGCAGCTTAATCGGGCAGGGGAGGGTTTACACCTTC; d_call: NA; v_call: TRBV7-3; j_call: TRBJ1-2; clone_size: NA
cdr3_aa: CASLGGDRGTLGYGYTF; cdr3_nt: TGTGCCAGCCTAGGTGGGGACAGGGGAACTCTGGGCTATGGCTACACCTTC; d_call: TRBD1; v_call: TRBV28; j_call: TRBJ1-2; clone_size: NA
cdr3_aa: CASTRQGARANEKLFF; cdr3_nt: TGTGCCAGTACCAGACAGGGGGCCAGGGCTAATGAAAAACTGTTTTTT; d_call: TRBD1; v_call: TRBV19; j_call: TRBJ1-4; clone_size: NA
cdr3_aa: CSVEGGDRSYNEQFF; cdr3_nt: TGCAGCGTTGAAGGGGGGGACAGATCCTACAATGAGCAGTTCTTC; d_call: NA; v_call: TRBV29-1; j_call: TRBJ2-1; clone_size: NA
cdr3_aa: CASSLDDPGTQYF; cdr3_nt: TGTGCCAGCAGCTTAGATGACCCAGGTACGCAGTATTTT; d_call: NA; v_call: TRBV7-2; j_call: TRBJ2-3; clone_size: once
cdr3_aa: CASSLVSAGVRNTQYF; cdr3_nt: TGCGCCAGCAGCTTGGTGTCAGCGGGGGTACGAAATACGCAGTATTTT; d_call: TRBD2; v_call: TRBV5-1; j_call: TRBJ2-3; clone_size: once
cdr3_aa: CASSLSGSGKETQYF; cdr3_nt: TGTGCCAGCAGCCTTAGCGGGAGTGGGAAAGAGACCCAGTACTTC; d_call: TRBD2; v_call: TRBV9; j_call: TRBJ2-5; clone_size: NA
cdr3_aa: CASSQGGGGRSGNTIYF; cdr3_nt: TGTGCCAGCAGCCAAGGGGGTGGAGGCCGCTCTGGAAACACCATATATTTT; d_call: NA; v_call: TRBV4-2; j_call: TRBJ1-3; clone_size: NA
cdr3_aa: CSVEGSLGRSETQYF; cdr3_nt: TGCAGCGTTGAAGGCTCGTTGGGGCGCTCGGAGACCCAGTACTTC; d_call: NA; v_call: TRBV29-1; j_call: TRBJ2-5; clone_size: few
cdr3_aa: CSVLSGGTYNEQFF; cdr3_nt: TGCAGCGTTTTATCCGGGGGGACCTACAATGAGCAGTTCTTC; d_call: TRBD2; v_call: TRBV29-1; j_call: TRBJ2-1; clone_size: NA
cdr3_aa: CASSLMGTLNYGYTF; cdr3_nt: TGTGCCAGCAGTTTAATGGGGACACTGAACTATGGCTACACCTTC; d_call: NA; v_call: TRBV27; j_call: TRBJ1-2; clone_size: NA
cdr3_aa: CAWSAGGGSPLHF; cdr3_nt: TGTGCCTGGTCGGCAGGGGGCGGCTCACCCCTCCACTTT; d_call: TRBD1; v_call: TRBV30; j_call: TRBJ1-6; clone_size: NA
cdr3_aa: CASRGPEGGRTGELFF; cdr3_nt: TGTGCCAGCAGGGGGCCTGAGGGGGGGCGGACCGGGGAGCTGTTTTTT; d_call: NA; v_call: TRBV5-4; j_call: TRBJ2-2; clone_size: NA
cdr3_aa: CASSQDLYREREGSNYGYTF; cdr3_nt: TGTGCCAGCAGCCAAGATTTGTACAGGGAGCGAGAAGGTAGTAACTATGGCTACACCTTC; d_call: NA; v_call: TRBV14; j_call: TRBJ1-2; clone_size: NA
cdr3_aa: CASSRTGISNTGELFF; cdr3_nt: TGTGCCAGCTCAAGGACAGGGATCTCGAACACCGGGGAGCTGTTTTTT; d_call: TRBD1; v_call: TRBV18; j_call: TRBJ2-2; clone_size: NA
cdr3_aa: CASKRAGVGEQFF; cdr3_nt: TGTGCCAGTAAGCGAGCGGGAGTGGGTGAGCAGTTCTTC; d_call: TRBD2; v_call: TRBV19; j_call: TRBJ2-1; clone_size: NA
cdr3_aa: CASSPSGGPYEQYF; cdr3_nt: TGTGCCAGCAGCCCTAGCGGGGGGCCTTACGAGCAGTACTTC; d_call: TRBD2; v_call: TRBV6-5; j_call: TRBJ2-7; clone_size: once
cdr3_aa: CASSYRNRGRAKTQYF; cdr3_nt: TGTGCCAGCAGCTACCGGAACAGGGGGCGCGCAAAGACCCAGTACTTC; d_call: TRBD1; v_call: TRBV5-6; j_call: TRBJ2-5; clone_size: few
cdr3_aa: CASSHSSGVGHEQYF; cdr3_nt: TGTGCCAGCAGCCATTCTAGCGGGGTAGGACACGAGCAGTACTTC; d_call: TRBD2; v_call: TRBV4-2; j_call: TRBJ2-7; clone_size: NA
cdr3_aa: CAWSDGTRSNQPQHF; cdr3_nt: TGTGCCTGGAGTGACGGGACAAGGAGCAATCAGCCCCAGCATTTT; d_call: NA; v_call: TRBV30; j_call: TRBJ1-5; clone_size: NA
cdr3_aa: CASSLLGQRAGELFF; cdr3_nt: TGTGCCAGCAGCTTATTGGGACAACGCGCCGGGGAGCTGTTTTTT; d_call: NA; v_call: TRBV7-2; j_call: TRBJ2-2; clone_size: NA
cdr3_aa: CASSEALETQYF; cdr3_nt: TGTGCCAGCAGTGAAGCACTGGAGACCCAGTACTTC; d_call: NA; v_call: TRBV6-1; j_call: TRBJ2-5; clone_size: few
cdr3_aa: CASSSPSGQGNSPLHF; cdr3_nt: TGTGCCAGCAGTTCCCCATCGGGACAGGGTAATTCACCCCTCCACTTT; d_call: TRBD1; v_call: TRBV6-6; j_call: TRBJ1-6; clone_size: NA
cdr3_aa: CASSLARRGAGELFF; cdr3_nt: TGCGCCAGCAGCTTGGCACGCCGGGGGGCCGGGGAGCTGTTTTTT; d_call: TRBD2; v_call: TRBV5-1; j_call: TRBJ2-2; clone_size: NA
cdr3_aa: CASSIMFLGTGNTEAFF; cdr3_nt: TGTGCCAGTAGTATAATGTTTCTAGGGACAGGGAACACTGAAGCTTTCTTT; d_call: TRBD1; v_call: TRBV19; j_call: TRBJ1-1; clone_size: NA
cdr3_aa: CASSPTGQGLYEQYF; cdr3_nt: TGTGCCAGCAGTCCTACCGGACAGGGACTCTACGAGCAGTACTTC; d_call: TRBD1; v_call: TRBV6-5; j_call: TRBJ2-7; clone_size: NA
cdr3_aa: CASRQTGQGDFEAFF; cdr3_nt: TGTGCCAGCAGGCAAACGGGACAGGGGGACTTTGAAGCTTTCTTT; d_call: TRBD1; v_call: TRBV6-5; j_call: TRBJ1-1; clone_size: few
cdr3_aa: CASSIQGGRRGYTF; cdr3_nt: TGTGCCAGTAGTATACAGGGAGGGCGAAGAGGCTACACCTTC; d_call: NA; v_call: TRBV19; j_call: TRBJ1-2; clone_size: few
cdr3_aa: CAWRGAGVGETQYF; cdr3_nt: TGTGCCTGGAGGGGAGCGGGAGTCGGGGAGACCCAGTACTTC; d_call: TRBD2; v_call: TRBV30; j_call: TRBJ2-5; clone_size: NA
cdr3_aa: CASSGDRGIRYEQYF; cdr3_nt: TGTGCCAGCAGTGGGGACAGGGGAATAAGGTACGAGCAGTACTTC; d_call: TRBD1; v_call: TRBV28; j_call: TRBJ2-7; clone_size: NA
cdr3_aa: CAWAGWAMNTEAFF; cdr3_nt: TGTGCCTGGGCAGGGTGGGCGATGAACACTGAAGCTTTCTTT; d_call: NA; v_call: TRBV30; j_call: TRBJ1-1; clone_size: NA
cdr3_aa: CASSPSSYNSPLHF; cdr3_nt: TGTGCCAGCAGCCCCAGCTCCTATAATTCACCCCTCCACTTT; d_call: NA; v_call: TRBV7-8; j_call: TRBJ1-6; clone_size: once
cdr3_aa: CASSSGQGNWEQYF; cdr3_nt: TGTGCCAGCAGTTCGGGACAGGGGAATTGGGAGCAGTACTTC; d_call: TRBD1; v_call: TRBV28; j_call: TRBJ2-7; clone_size: NA
cdr3_aa: CASRTSGLSTQYF; cdr3_nt: TGTGCCAGCCGGACTAGCGGGCTCTCGACCCAGTACTTC; d_call: TRBD2; v_call: TRBV19; j_call: TRBJ2-5; clone_size: once
cdr3_aa: CASSSTEYNEQFF; cdr3_nt: TGTGCCAGCAGCTCTACCGAATACAATGAGCAGTTCTTC; d_call: NA; v_call: TRBV14; j_call: TRBJ2-1; clone_size: NA
cdr3_aa: CASSSPSLAGVNEQFF; cdr3_nt: TGTGCCAGCAGCTCCCCCTCCCTAGCGGGAGTGAATGAGCAGTTCTTC; d_call: TRBD2; v_call: TRBV11-1; j_call: TRBJ2-1; clone_size: few
cdr3_aa: CASSIGRRAYEQYF; cdr3_nt: TGCGCCAGCAGTATCGGACGGCGGGCCTACGAGCAGTACTTC; d_call: NA; v_call: TRBV5-1; j_call: TRBJ2-7; clone_size: NA
cdr3_aa: CASSLRVLGQPQHF; cdr3_nt: TGTGCCAGCAGTTTGAGGGTGTTAGGCCAGCCCCAGCATTTT; d_call: NA; v_call: TRBV28; j_call: TRBJ1-5; clone_size: NA
cdr3_aa: CASSYLDRGDTGELFF; cdr3_nt: TGTGCCAGCAGTTACTTAGACAGGGGTGACACCGGGGAGCTGTTTTTT; d_call: TRBD1; v_call: TRBV6-6; j_call: TRBJ2-2; clone_size: NA